This T cell receptor (beta chain) was obtained from a study of tumor and adjacent non-tumor tissue in lung cancer. Study-level results: Normal lung showed higher cumulative top 100 clone frequency than tumor.

This CDR3 comprises 13 residues. Germline-derived CDR1 and CDR2 are SGHRS and YFSETQ. No cell sorting was done before RNA was extracted from the tissue. Distant lung tissue was collected more than 3 cm away from the tumor edge. A modified ARM-PCR protocol with three rounds of nested PCR amplified TCRbeta. TCRdb re-analysed the multiplex PCR reads in MiXCR, keeping a single row per CDR3 protein. The table records 98,000 or so distinct CDR3 sequences, 80% of them present only once. With regard to this clonotype: Its antigen remains unidentified. Just one base apart from a much larger clone, this may be a read error.

Source material: distant non-tumor lung tissue. This clonotype was sampled from a man in his fifties or sixties with small cell lung cancer. The chain carries TRBV5-1 and TRBJ2-1; tentative D call: TRBD1 (6 bases). CDR3 amino acids: CASRADRYNEQLF. DNA for the CDR3: TGCGCCAGCAGAGCTGACAGGTACAATGAGCAGTTATTC. The entire variable domain, with the rest obtained from reference TRBV5-1 and TRBJ2-1, is as follows: KAGVTQTPRYLIKTRGQQVTLSCSPISGHRSVSWYQQTPGQGLQFLFEYFSETQRNKGNFPGRFSGRQFSNSRSEMNVSTLELGDSALYLCASRADRYNEQLFGPGTRLTVL.